A selection of T cell receptor beta chains follows, all from one sample in a study of CD8+ T cells in alopecia areata. Sequenced by immunoSEQ multiplex PCR; TCRdb stores in-frame clones only, minus some. The sample includes approximately 150,000 clones, more than 45% of them seen just once. The material sequenced was CD4+ T cells sorted from blood. The receptors were sampled from a human donor with alopecia areata. The CDR3 runs from the conserved cysteine through the conserved F or W. A D gene is named only where the DNA matches it firmly. Some rows mark clone size as missing; the rest say once, few, many or name a class of expanded clone.

TRBD2	few	TRBJ2-3	TRBV18	CASSPPRAGVTDTQYF	TGTGCCAGCTCACCCCCGAGAGCGGGAGTAACAGATACGCAGTATTTT
TRBD2	few	TRBJ2-5	TRBV18	CASSQTYGGDGETQYF	TGTGCCAGCTCACAAACTTACGGGGGGGACGGAGAGACCCAGTACTTC
TRBD1	-	TRBJ2-7	TRBV11-2	CASSTRTGSYEQYF	TGTGCCAGCAGCACCCGGACAGGTTCCTACGAGCAGTACTTC
TRBD2	-	TRBJ2-1	TRBV30	CAWSGSSGRAGNEQFF	TGTGCCTGGAGTGGTTCTAGCGGGAGGGCCGGCAATGAGCAGTTCTTC
TRBD2	few	TRBJ2-3	TRBV29-1	CSVERIAGNTDTQYF	TGCAGCGTTGAACGGATAGCGGGAAACACAGATACGCAGTATTTT
-	-	TRBJ2-3	TRBV9	CASSVIRADTQYF	TGTGCCAGCAGCGTAATCAGGGCAGATACGCAGTATTTT
-	-	TRBJ2-6	TRBV4-1	CASSQDTASGANVLTF	TGCGCCAGCAGCCAAGATACGGCCTCTGGGGCCAACGTCCTGACTTTC
-	-	TRBJ2-3	TRBV5-1	CASSHENPGLPYTDTQYF	TGCGCCAGCAGCCATGAAAATCCTGGACTACCCTACACAGATACGCAGTATTTT
-	few	TRBJ2-5	TRBV11-3	CASSPTTSRPETQYF	TGTGCCAGCAGCCCCACCACTAGCCGCCCCGAGACCCAGTACTTC
-	few	TRBJ2-1	TRBV7-3	CASSFEGAPNEQFF	TGTGCCAGCAGCTTCGAGGGAGCCCCCAATGAGCAGTTCTTC
-	-	TRBJ2-7	TRBV27	CASSGGHLGIDEQYF	TGTGCCAGCAGTGGGGGACACCTTGGGATCGACGAGCAGTACTTC
-	-	TRBJ2-3	TRBV4-1	CASSQAQGISTDTQYF	TGCGCCAGCAGCCAAGCTCAGGGAATTAGCACAGATACGCAGTATTTT
-	-	TRBJ2-3	TRBV7-2	CASKLSSTDTQYF	TGTGCCAGCAAATTGAGTAGCACAGATACGCAGTATTTT
-	-	TRBJ2-7	TRBV5-1	CASSLDPASYEQYF	TGCGCCAGCAGCTTGGACCCCGCCAGCTACGAGCAGTACTTC
-	-	TRBJ2-5	TRBV2	CASSEERLKGETQYF	TGTGCCAGCAGTGAAGAACGGCTAAAGGGAGAGACCCAGTACTTC
-	once	TRBJ1-2	TRBV30	CAWSAAVRGSGYTF	TGTGCCTGGAGCGCAGCAGTCAGGGGCTCTGGCTACACCTTC
-	once	TRBJ1-1	TRBV15	CATSRDGLVGRDPEAFF	TGTGCCACCAGCAGAGATGGGTTAGTGGGCAGGGATCCTGAAGCTTTCTTT
TRBD2	-	TRBJ2-1	TRBV28	CASSPGGGPNNEQFF	TGTGCCAGCAGCCCCGGGGGAGGGCCGAACAATGAGCAGTTCTTC
TRBD2	few	TRBJ2-1	TRBV29-1	CSVGAVVAGAGNEQFF	TGCAGCGTTGGGGCGGTAGTAGCGGGAGCCGGCAATGAGCAGTTCTTC
TRBD1	few	TRBJ2-3	TRBV10-3	CATETGGLDTQYF	TGTGCCACTGAGACAGGGGGCTTGGATACGCAGTATTTT
-	once	TRBJ2-6	TRBV5-1	CASSPSRGATLSGANVLTF	TGCGCCAGCAGCCCAAGCCGAGGGGCAACTCTCTCTGGGGCCAACGTCCTGACTTTC
-	-	TRBJ2-1	TRBV15	CATSRDGRGQQFF	TGTGCCACCAGCAGAGATGGGAGGGGGCAGCAGTTCTTC
-	few	TRBJ2-1	TRBV5-1	CASSGLAGYNEQFF	TGCGCCAGCTCCGGGCTAGCCGGCTACAATGAGCAGTTCTTC
-	few	TRBJ2-3	TRBV7-9	CASSLGRNTQYF	TGTGCCAGCAGCCTAGGGCGGAATACGCAGTATTTT
-	-	TRBJ2-7	TRBV7-8	CASSLVRSYEQYF	TGTGCCAGCAGCTTAGTTCGCTCCTACGAGCAGTACTTC
TRBD1	few	TRBJ1-2	TRBV6-5	CASRRTGEGYTF	TGTGCCAGCAGGCGGACAGGGGAGGGCTACACCTTC
TRBD2	few	TRBJ2-1	TRBV4-1	CASSQVDMGLAVGNEQFF	TGCGCCAGCAGCCAAGTGGATATGGGACTAGCGGTAGGCAATGAGCAGTTCTTC
TRBD2	few	TRBJ2-3	TRBV30	CAGTRDYGTDTQYF	TGTGCCGGAACCCGGGACTATGGCACAGATACGCAGTATTTT
-	once	TRBJ1-5	TRBV28	CASKYGLQPQHF	TGTGCCAGCAAATATGGGCTTCAGCCCCAGCATTTT
-	few	TRBJ1-4	TRBV28	CASSLSEKLFF	TGTGCCAGCAGTTTGTCCGAAAAACTGTTTTTT
-	-	TRBJ1-2	TRBV2	CASSEALPAGAGGYTF	TGTGCCAGCAGTGAAGCGCTTCCGGCAGGGGCAGGTGGCTACACCTTC
-	-	TRBJ2-3	TRBV7-9	CASSLPGRPDTQYF	TGTGCCAGCAGCTTACCCGGGAGACCAGATACGCAGTATTTT
-	once	TRBJ2-1	TRBV4-1	CASSQVNMVSYNEQFF	TGCGCCAGCAGCCAAGTTAATATGGTCTCCTACAATGAGCAGTTCTTC
TRBD2	-	TRBJ2-2	TRBV5-1	CASKGLAANTGELFF	TGCGCCAGCAAAGGACTAGCGGCGAACACCGGGGAGCTGTTTTTT
-	-	TRBJ2-1	TRBV5-1	CASSLDRNSYNEQFF	TGCGCCAGCAGCTTGGATAGGAACTCCTACAATGAGCAGTTCTTC
-	few	TRBJ2-5	TRBV28	CASGGETQYF	TGTGCCAGCGGGGGGGAGACCCAGTACTTC
-	-	TRBJ2-5	TRBV15	CATSRVQSQETQYF	TGTGCCACCAGCAGAGTACAGAGCCAAGAGACCCAGTACTTC
-	-	TRBJ2-3	TRBV7-8	CASSLLSSAGTQYF	TGTGCCAGCAGCTTATTAAGTTCGGCGGGGACGCAGTATTTT
-	-	TRBJ1-2	TRBV27	CASSMGGGTNYGYTF	TGTGCCAGCAGTATGGGCGGGGGGACTAACTATGGCTACACCTTC
-	few	TRBJ2-1	TRBV5-1	CASSLDQPQQFF	TGCGCCAGCAGCTTGGACCAGCCACAGCAGTTCTTC
-	-	TRBJ1-2	TRBV7-9	CASSLVEKRYGYTF	TGTGCCAGCAGCTTGGTTGAGAAGAGGTATGGCTACACCTTC
-	few	TRBJ1-1	TRBV29-1	CSVVGANTEAFF	TGCAGCGTTGTAGGGGCTAACACTGAAGCTTTCTTT
TRBD1	-	TRBJ1-1	TRBV28	CASRSTGGTEAFF	TGTGCCAGCAGATCTACAGGGGGCACTGAAGCTTTCTTT
-	-	TRBJ2-7	TRBV29-1	CSVEDRGLTYEQYF	TGCAGCGTTGAAGACAGGGGCCTAACCTACGAGCAGTACTTC
-	-	TRBJ2-7	TRBV5-1	CASMRGLEQYF	TGCGCCAGCATGAGGGGCCTTGAGCAGTACTTC
-	-	TRBJ1-1	TRBV28	CASSLADRNTEAFF	TGTGCCAGCAGTTTAGCGGACAGGAACACTGAAGCTTTCTTT
TRBD2	once	TRBJ2-7	TRBV7-3	CASSLGLAGGEQYF	TGTGCCAGCAGCCTGGGCCTAGCGGGAGGGGAGCAGTACTTC
-	-	TRBJ1-2	TRBV4-1	CASSQDLGLDYGYTF	TGCGCCAGCAGCCAAGATCTGGGATTGGACTATGGCTACACCTTC
-	few	TRBJ1-5	TRBV5-1	CASSFDRNQPQHF	TGCGCCAGCAGCTTCGACAGGAATCAGCCCCAGCATTTT
-	few	TRBJ2-3	TRBV28	CASRGTRGSSQYF	TGTGCCAGCAGAGGGACCAGGGGCTCGTCGCAGTATTTT
-	-	TRBJ2-1	TRBV18	CASSPYLGDEQFF	TGTGCCAGCTCACCATACCTCGGAGATGAGCAGTTCTTC
-	-	TRBJ1-1	TRBV4-1	CASSQPPWGRVGAFF	TGCGCCAGCAGCCAACCACCTTGGGGAAGGGTTGGAGCTTTCTTT